Below, 5 T cell receptor beta chains from the same sample are listed, as sequenced in a study of metastatic and nonmetastatic thyroid tumors. Every patient underwent thyroid surgery untreated. TCRdb reassembled clones from the PCR reads with MiXCR. The sample lists 22,000 or so clones, 15% to 20% seen once, with roughly 30% in the top ten. Sequences were obtained from blood. Receptors originate from a female donor with papillary thyroid cancer or a benign thyroid nodule (not recorded which). Some clones in this sample may be carry-over from other donors' samples.

This clone was counted many times. V gene TRBV5-1 combines with J gene TRBJ1-4; 7 bases are a match to TRBD1. V lost 4 bases to trimming and J lost 5 bases; unmatched junction nucleotides: 5. CDR1 and CDR2 from the germline V gene are SGHRS and YFSETQ. This CDR3 contains 14 residues. The chain's CDR3 is CASSPTGRNEKLFF. The CDR3 DNA reads as TGCGCCAGCAGCCCGACAGGGCGGAATGAAAAACTGTTTTTT.

The chain uses TRBV2 and TRBJ2-5; D tentatively fits TRBD1 or TRBD2 (5 bases each). CDR3 length equals 12 residues. CDR1 and CDR2 from the germline V gene are SNHLY and FYNNEI. The V gene lost 6 bases and the J gene lost 5 bases, with 10 bases spanning the gap. CDR3 in DNA: TGTGCCAGCAGGACCGAGGGGGAGACCCAGTACTTC. This sequence encodes CASRTEGETQYF.

This CDR3 is CASGLNPKTGTNTGELFF. The CDR3 region has the DNA TGTGCTAGTGGTTTGAACCCTAAGACAGGGACGAACACCGGGGAGCTGTTTTTT. The chain uses TRBV12-5 and TRBJ2-2; 7 bases align to TRBD1. The germline V gene has CDR1 LGHNT and CDR2 FRNRAP. The CDR3 length is 18 residues. V was clipped by 2 bases and J by 0 bases; unmatched bases: 9.

This clone is termed medium-sized. J is TRBJ1-2 and V is TRBV12-3 or TRBV12-4; TRBD1 might be the D (5 bases). There are 12 residues in the CDR3. The V end was cut by 3 bases, the J end by 7 bases, with 9 bases between. The chain's CDR3 is CASSFAGAGYTF. The CDR3 DNA is TGTGCCAGCAGTTTCGCTGGGGCTGGCTACACCTTC.

There are many counts of this clone. The chain is built from TRBV5-1 and TRBJ2-5; TRBD1 might be the D (6 bases). Germline CDR1 is SGHRS and CDR2 is YFSETQ. Trimming cost V 2 bases and J 0 bases, with 11 bases left between them. The CDR3 extends over 15 amino acids. The CDR3 here is CASSFGDRYQETQYF. For the CDR3, the DNA is TGCGCCAGCAGCTTCGGAGACAGGTACCAAGAGACCCAGTACTTC.